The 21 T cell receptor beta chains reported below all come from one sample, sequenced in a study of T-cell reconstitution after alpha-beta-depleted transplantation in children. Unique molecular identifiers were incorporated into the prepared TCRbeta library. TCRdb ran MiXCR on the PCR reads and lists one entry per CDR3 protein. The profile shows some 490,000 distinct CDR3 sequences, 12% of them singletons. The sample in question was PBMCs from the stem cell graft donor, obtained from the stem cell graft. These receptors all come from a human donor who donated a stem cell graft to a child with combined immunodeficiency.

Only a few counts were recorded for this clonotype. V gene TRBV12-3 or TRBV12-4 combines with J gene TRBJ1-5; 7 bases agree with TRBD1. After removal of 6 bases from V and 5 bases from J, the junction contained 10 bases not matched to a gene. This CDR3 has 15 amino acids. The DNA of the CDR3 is TGTGCCAGCAGACGGACAGGCCACCGAGATCAGCCCCAGCATTTT. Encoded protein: CASRRTGHRDQPQHF.

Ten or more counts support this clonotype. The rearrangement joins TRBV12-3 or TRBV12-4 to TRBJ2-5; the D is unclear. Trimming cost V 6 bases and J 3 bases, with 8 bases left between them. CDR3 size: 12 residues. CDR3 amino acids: CASRLNKETQYF. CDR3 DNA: TGTGCCAGCAGACTCAATAAAGAGACCCAGTACTTC.

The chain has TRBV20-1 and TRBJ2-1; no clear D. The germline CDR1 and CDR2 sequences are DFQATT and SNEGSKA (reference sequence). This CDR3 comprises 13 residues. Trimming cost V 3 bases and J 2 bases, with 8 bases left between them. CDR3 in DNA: TGCAGTGCTAGCGTAAACCCCTACAATGAGCAGTTCTTC. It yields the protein CSASVNPYNEQFF.

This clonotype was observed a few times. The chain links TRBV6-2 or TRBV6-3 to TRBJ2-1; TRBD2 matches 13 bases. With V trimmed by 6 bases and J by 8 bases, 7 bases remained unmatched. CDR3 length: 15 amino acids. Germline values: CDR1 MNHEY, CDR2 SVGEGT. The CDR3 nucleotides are TGTGCCAGCAGCCTACTAGCGGGGGGGCGCGATGAGCAGTTCTTC. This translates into CASSLLAGGRDEQFF.

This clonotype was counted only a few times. CDR3 coding DNA: TGTGCCAGCAGTTTTTCGTCAGGGACAGTCCCTTTGGCAGCTTTCTTT. This gives the protein CASSFSSGTVPLAAFF. The chain links TRBV12-3 or TRBV12-4 to TRBJ1-1, with 7 bases identical to TRBD1. V shed 3 bases, J shed 10 bases, and the junction held 17 bases outside the gene matches. CDR3 length: 16 amino acids.

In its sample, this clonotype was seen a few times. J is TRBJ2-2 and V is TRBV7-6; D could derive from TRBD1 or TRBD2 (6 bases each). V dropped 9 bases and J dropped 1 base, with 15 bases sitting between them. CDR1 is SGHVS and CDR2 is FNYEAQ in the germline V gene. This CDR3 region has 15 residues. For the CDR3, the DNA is TGTGCCAGTACACACGGGGGCGTGAACACCGGGGAGCTGTTTTTT. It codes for CASTHGGVNTGELFF.

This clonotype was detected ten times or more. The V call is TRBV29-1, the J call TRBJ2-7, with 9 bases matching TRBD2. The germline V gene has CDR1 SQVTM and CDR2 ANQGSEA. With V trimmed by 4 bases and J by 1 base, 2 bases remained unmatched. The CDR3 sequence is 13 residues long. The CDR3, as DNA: TGCAGCGTTGGGCGGGAGGGATCCTACGAGCAGTACTTC. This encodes CSVGREGSYEQYF.

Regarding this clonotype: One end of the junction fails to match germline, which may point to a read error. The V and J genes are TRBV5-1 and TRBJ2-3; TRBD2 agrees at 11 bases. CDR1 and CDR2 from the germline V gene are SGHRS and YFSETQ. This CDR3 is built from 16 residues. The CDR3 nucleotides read TGCGCCAGCAGCTTGGAGGTAGCGGGAGGGCCAGATACGGAGTATTTT. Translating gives CASSLEVAGGPDTEYF.

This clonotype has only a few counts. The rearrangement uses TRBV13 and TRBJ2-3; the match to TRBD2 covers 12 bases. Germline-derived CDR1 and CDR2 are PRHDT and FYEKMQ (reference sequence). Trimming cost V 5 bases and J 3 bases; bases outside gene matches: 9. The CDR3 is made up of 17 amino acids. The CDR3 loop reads CASSPSRLAGATDTQYF. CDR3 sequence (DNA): TGTGCCAGCAGCCCCTCTCGACTAGCGGGGGCGACAGATACGCAGTATTTT.

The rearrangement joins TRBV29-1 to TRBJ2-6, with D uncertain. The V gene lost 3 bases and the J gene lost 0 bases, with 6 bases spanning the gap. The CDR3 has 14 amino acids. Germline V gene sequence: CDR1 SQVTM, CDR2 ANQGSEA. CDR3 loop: CSVEEVSGANVLTF. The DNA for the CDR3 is TGCAGCGTTGAGGAAGTCTCTGGGGCCAACGTCCTGACTTTC.

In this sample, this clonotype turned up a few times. CDR3 sequence: CSARPSTNEKLFF. The CDR3 bases are TGCAGCGCCAGGCCCTCAACTAATGAAAAACTGTTTTTT. The chain combines TRBV29-1 with TRBJ1-4; D ambiguous. The CDR3 covers 13 residues. V lost 7 bases, J lost 0 bases, and 9 bases lay in between. CDR1 is SQVTM, CDR2 ANQGSEA, per germline.

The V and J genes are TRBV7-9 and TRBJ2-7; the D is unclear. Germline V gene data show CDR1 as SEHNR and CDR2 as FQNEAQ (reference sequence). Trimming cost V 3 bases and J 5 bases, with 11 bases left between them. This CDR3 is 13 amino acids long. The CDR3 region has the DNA TGTGCCAGCAGCTTTTGGACCTTCAACGAGCAGTACTTC. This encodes CASSFWTFNEQYF.

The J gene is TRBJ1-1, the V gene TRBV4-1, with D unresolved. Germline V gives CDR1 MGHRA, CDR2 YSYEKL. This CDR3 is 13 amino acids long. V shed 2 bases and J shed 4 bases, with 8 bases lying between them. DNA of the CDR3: TGCGCCAGCAGCCAACCTAGGAGCACTGAAGCTTTCTTT. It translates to CASSQPRSTEAFF.

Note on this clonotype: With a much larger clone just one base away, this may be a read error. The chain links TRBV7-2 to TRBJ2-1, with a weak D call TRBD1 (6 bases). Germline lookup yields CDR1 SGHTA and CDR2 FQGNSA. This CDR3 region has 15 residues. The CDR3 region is CASSRGQSSCNEQFF. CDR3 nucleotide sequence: TGTGCCAGCAGCCGGGGACAAAGCTCCTGCAATGAGCAGTTCTTC.

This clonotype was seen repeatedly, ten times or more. In nucleotides, the CDR3 is TGTGCCAGCAGAGTTGGGACAATCTACGAGCAGTACTTC. It yields the protein CASRVGTIYEQYF. The chain combines TRBV12-3 or TRBV12-4 with TRBJ2-7; D might be TRBD1 (6 bases). The ends were cut back, 6 bases at V and 3 bases at J, with 12 bases in the middle. CDR3 length: 13 residues.

The CDR3 DNA reads as TGTGCCAGCAGCGCACAACTAGGGGGTGGCCGGGCGTATCCCAATGAGCAGTTCTTC. Protein: CASSAQLGGGRAYPNEQFF. This chain joins TRBV5-6 and TRBJ2-1, with D possibly TRBD1 on 6 matching bases. Germline CDR1 and CDR2: SGHDT and YYEEEE. The CDR3 extends over 19 amino acids. V was shortened by 4 bases and J by 6 bases, with 29 bases between the two germline ends. The full variable domain, completed using reference TRBV5-6 and TRBJ2-1, is DAGVTQSPTHLIKTRGQQVTLRCSPKSGHDTVSWYQQALGQGPQFIFQYYEEEERQRGNFPDRFSGHQFPNYSSELNVNALLLGDSALYLCASSAQLGGGRAYPNEQFFGPGTRLTVL.

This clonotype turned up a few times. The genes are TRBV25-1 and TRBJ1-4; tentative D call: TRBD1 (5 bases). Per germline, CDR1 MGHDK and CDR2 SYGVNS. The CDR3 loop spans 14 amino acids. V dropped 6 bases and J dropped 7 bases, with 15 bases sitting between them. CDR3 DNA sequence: TGTGCCAGCAGGTCCTGGGGGAGAGTTGAAAAACTGTTTTTT. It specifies CASRSWGRVEKLFF.

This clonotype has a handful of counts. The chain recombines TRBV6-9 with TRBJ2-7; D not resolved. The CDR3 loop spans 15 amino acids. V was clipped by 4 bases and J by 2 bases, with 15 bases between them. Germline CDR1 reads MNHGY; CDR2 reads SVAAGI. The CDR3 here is CASSSSITSTYEQYF. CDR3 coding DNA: TGTGCCAGCAGTTCTTCAATAACCTCTACCTACGAGCAGTACTTC.

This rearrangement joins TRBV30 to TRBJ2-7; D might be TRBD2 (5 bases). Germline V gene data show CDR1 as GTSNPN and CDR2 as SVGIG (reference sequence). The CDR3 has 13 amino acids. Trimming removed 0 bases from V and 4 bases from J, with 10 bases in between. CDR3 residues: CAWSVLGAYEQYF. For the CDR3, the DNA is TGTGCCTGGAGTGTACTAGGAGCTTACGAGCAGTACTTC.

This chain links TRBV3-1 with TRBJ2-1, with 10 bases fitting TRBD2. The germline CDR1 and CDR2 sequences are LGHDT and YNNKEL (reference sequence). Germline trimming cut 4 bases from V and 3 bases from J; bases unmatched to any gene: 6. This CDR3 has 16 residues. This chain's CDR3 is CASSLGIAGGYNEQFF. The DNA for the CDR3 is TGTGCCAGCAGCCTAGGAATAGCGGGGGGCTACAATGAGCAGTTCTTC.

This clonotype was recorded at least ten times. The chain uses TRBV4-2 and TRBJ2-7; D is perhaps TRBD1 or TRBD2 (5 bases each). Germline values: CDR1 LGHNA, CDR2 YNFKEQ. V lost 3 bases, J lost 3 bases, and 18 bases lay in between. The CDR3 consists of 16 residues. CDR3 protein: CASSHSAGRRGYEQYF. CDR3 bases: TGTGCCAGCAGCCACAGCGCGGGCAGAAGGGGCTACGAGCAGTACTTC.